The clone carrying this T cell receptor (beta chain) was recorded many times. Its matching antigen is unknown. The data stem from a study of blood T cells in healthy people across ages. General study points: A roughly linear fall in TCR beta diversity per million T cells was seen with increasing age. Not knowing donor CMV status may have confounded expanded clonotype changes.

A second PCR of roughly 7 to 11 cycles used a sample-barcoded 5' primer and a J-beta primer mix. TCRdb analysed the 5' RACE reads with MiXCR anew, one entry per CDR3 protein. The sample includes about 620,000 distinct CDR3 sequences, roughly 21% seen only once; the top ten take under 4%. Germline loops: CDR1 SGHTA, CDR2 FQGTGA. V lost 1 base and J 2 bases, leaving 11 bases between the germline ends. CDR3 length equals 15 residues. This TCR was sampled from a man between 70 and 80 years old in good health. Material for sequencing was blood. The chain uses TRBV7-3 and TRBJ2-5; D call uncertain. The CDR3 region is CASSLRPGRQETQYF. The CDR3 DNA sequence: TGTGCCAGCAGCTTAAGGCCAGGTAGACAAGAGACCCAGTACTTC.